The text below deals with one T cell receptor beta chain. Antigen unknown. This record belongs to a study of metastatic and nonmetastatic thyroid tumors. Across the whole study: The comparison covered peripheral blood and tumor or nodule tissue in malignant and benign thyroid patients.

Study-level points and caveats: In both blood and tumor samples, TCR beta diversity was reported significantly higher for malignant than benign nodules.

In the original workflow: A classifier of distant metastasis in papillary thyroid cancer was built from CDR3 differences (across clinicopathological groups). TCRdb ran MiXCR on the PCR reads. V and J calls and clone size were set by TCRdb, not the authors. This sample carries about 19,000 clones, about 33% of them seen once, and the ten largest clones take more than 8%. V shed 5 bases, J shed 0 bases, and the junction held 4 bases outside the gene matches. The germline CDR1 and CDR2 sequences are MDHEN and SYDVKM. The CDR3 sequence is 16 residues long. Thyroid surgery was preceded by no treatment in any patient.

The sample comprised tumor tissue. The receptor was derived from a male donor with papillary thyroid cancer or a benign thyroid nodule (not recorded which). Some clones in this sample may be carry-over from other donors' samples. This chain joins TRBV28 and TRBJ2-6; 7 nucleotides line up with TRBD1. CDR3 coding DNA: TGTGCCAGCAGTGAGGGGGCGCTCTCTGGGGCCAACGTCCTGACTTTC. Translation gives CASSEGALSGANVLTF.